Here is one T cell receptor beta chain with its context. Its antigen is as yet unknown. These data come from a study of shared clonotypes between healthy human individuals. The overall study: The composition of the donors was a couple of women and a few men aged 18 to 49. CD4 naive and CD4 memory each took three plates per donor, while CD8 naive took two and CD8 memory one. Study outcomes and limitations: A reduction in generation probabilities was seen for non-shared clonotypes relative to those shared by all four donors.

Cells designated naive CD8 were CD45RO-negative and were positively selected for CCR7, with terminally differentiated effector memory CD45RA+ cells excluded. Trimming took 4 bases from V and 9 from J; bases not matched to a gene: 11. Germline assignment: CDR1 SGDLS and CDR2 YYNGEE. The CDR3 loop spans 15 amino acids. For sorted subsets, roughly 210 ng DNA per replicate equaled about 30,000 T cell genomes. The table came from immunoSEQ multiplex PCR; TCRdb's copy has only in-frame clones and leaves some out. The sample holds about 1,900,000 clones, approximately 95% seen once. The sample was naive CD8+ T cells sorted from blood. The chain is built from TRBV9 and TRBJ2-1; 9 bases agree with TRBD2. This clonotype was obtained from a man aged 18 to 35 in good health. The chain's CDR3 is CASSPYRAGGFEQFF. CDR3 DNA sequence: TGTGCCAGCAGCCCCTATCGGGCGGGAGGGTTTGAGCAGTTCTTC.